This is a list of T cell receptor beta chains from one sample in a study of blood T cells in healthy people across ages. From the 5' RACE reads, TCRdb called clonotypes with MiXCR, one entry per CDR3 protein. Of 600,000 to 900,000 distinct CDR3 sequences listed, around 24% are singletons. The same data also went into a second study, on T cells of mothers and their children.

The sample was blood. Source of these receptors: a boy between 5 and 17 years old in good health. Both conserved end residues are part of each CDR3. A D gene is named only where the DNA matches it firmly. Not every row has a clone size; where given, it reads once, few, many or a size class.

D	V	size	J	DNA	CDR3
NA	TRBV20-1	NA	TRBJ1-1	TGCAGTGCTCTAGGGGGACGCGACACTGAAGCTTTCTTT	CSALGGRDTEAFF
NA	TRBV5-1	NA	TRBJ2-7	TGCGCCAGCAGCCCCGAATTTGGATCACGCGAGCAGTACTTC	CASSPEFGSREQYF
NA	TRBV28	NA	TRBJ1-5	TGTGCCAGCGCCTACCCCGGGGGGGATAGCAATCAGCCCCAGCATTTT	CASAYPGGDSNQPQHF
NA	TRBV10-1	NA	TRBJ2-3	TGCGCCAGCAGTGACCGATCCAGGGGTGAAGATACGCAGTATTTT	CASSDRSRGEDTQYF
NA	TRBV3-1	few	TRBJ2-5	TGTGCCAGCAGCCAACAGCTAGCGAGGCAAGAGACCCAGTACTTC	CASSQQLARQETQYF
NA	TRBV20-1	NA	TRBJ2-7	TGCAGCGCGAGGGGAATCCCCTACGAGCAGTACTTC	CSARGIPYEQYF
NA	TRBV2	NA	TRBJ2-1	TGTGCCAGCTTTAACGGCGGTTCGGTCAATGAGCAGTTCTTC	CASFNGGSVNEQFF
TRBD1	TRBV29-1	few	TRBJ1-6	TGCAGCGTTGAACGGGACAGGGGAAGTAGAAATTCACCCCTCCACTTT	CSVERDRGSRNSPLHF
TRBD1	TRBV12-5	NA	TRBJ2-7	TGTGCTAGTGGTTTGGAAGGGGACAGGGAGAACGAGCAGTACTTC	CASGLEGDRENEQYF
NA	TRBV6-1	NA	TRBJ2-5	TGTGCCAGCAGTGAAACGAGACTGGTAGTCCACGAGCGGTACTTC	CASSETRLVVHERYF
NA	TRBV4-1	NA	TRBJ2-5	TGCGCCAGCAGCCAAGGAGGGTGGGAGACCCAGTACTTC	CASSQGGWETQYF
NA	TRBV12-3/TRBV12-4	many	TRBJ1-1	TGTGCCAGCAGCTTCAGGGGGAACACTGAAGCTTTCTTT	CASSFRGNTEAFF
NA	TRBV20-1	NA	TRBJ1-1	TGCAGTGCTAGAGCCCTAATGAACACTGAAGCTTTCTTT	CSARALMNTEAFF
NA	TRBV9	NA	TRBJ1-1	TGTGCCAGCAGTCCGGCGGGAGGACACCTAAACACTGAAGCTTTCTTT	CASSPAGGHLNTEAFF
TRBD1	TRBV7-9	few	TRBJ2-5	TGTGCCAGCAGCCTACAAGGGAGGACAGGGCAAGAGACCCGGTACTTC	CASSLQGRTGQETRYF
NA	TRBV7-2	NA	TRBJ2-5	TGTGCCAGCAGCTTAGTGAAGGAGACCCAGTACTTC	CASSLVKETQYF
TRBD2	TRBV20-1	NA	TRBJ2-1	TGCAGTGCCGCGACTAGCGGCTACAATGAGCAGTTCTTC	CSAATSGYNEQFF
TRBD1	TRBV20-1	few	TRBJ2-1	TGCAGTGCGCGACAGGGAAAGGGCACAGTGAATGAGCAGTTCTTC	CSARQGKGTVNEQFF
TRBD1	TRBV24-1	NA	TRBJ2-1	TGTGCCACCAGTGATTGGGACAGCGCGACCCCCAATGAGCAGTTCTTC	CATSDWDSATPNEQFF
TRBD1	TRBV29-1	NA	TRBJ2-5	TGCAGCTTTCACAGGGGTATTCAAGAGACCCAGTACTTC	CSFHRGIQETQYF
NA	TRBV19	NA	TRBJ2-1	TGTGCCAGTAGTATACAGGGGTTGGAGGATGAGCAGTTCTTC	CASSIQGLEDEQFF
NA	TRBV7-6	NA	TRBJ2-2	TGTGCCAGCAGCCCATACGGGCCCGGGGAGCTGTTTTTT	CASSPYGPGELFF
NA	TRBV6-5	NA	TRBJ2-7	TGTGCCAGCAGTTACGATGGCGGGAACGAGCAGTACTTC	CASSYDGGNEQYF
NA	TRBV19	NA	TRBJ2-4	TGTGCCAGTACCAGGACATCAGCCAAAAACATTCAGTACTTC	CASTRTSAKNIQYF
NA	TRBV2	few	TRBJ1-5	TGTGCCAGCAGTTCTAAGACGAATAGCAATCAGCCCCAGCATTTT	CASSSKTNSNQPQHF
NA	TRBV7-9	NA	TRBJ2-7	TGTGCCAGCAGCTTAGCGGTCATTCCCTACGAGCAGTACTTC	CASSLAVIPYEQYF
NA	TRBV29-1	many	TRBJ2-5	TGCAGCGTTGAATCAACGTCAGACGGGACCCAGTACTTC	CSVESTSDGTQYF
NA	TRBV29-1	NA	TRBJ1-2	TGCAGCGTTGAAGATCAAGGAAAGGAGGGCTACACCTTC	CSVEDQGKEGYTF
NA	TRBV7-3	NA	TRBJ1-1	TGTGCCAGCAGCTCCCACGGGAACACTGAAGCTTTCTTT	CASSSHGNTEAFF
TRBD1	TRBV5-6	NA	TRBJ2-5	TGTGCCAGCAGCTTGGCCGGGACAGGGATCCAAGAGACCCAGTACTTC	CASSLAGTGIQETQYF
NA	TRBV2	few	TRBJ1-6	TGTGCCAGCAGTGAAAGGAAGGGTTACAATTCACCCCTCCACTTT	CASSERKGYNSPLHF
TRBD1	TRBV12-5	NA	TRBJ1-4	TGTGCTAGTGGTTTGATGGGGGACAGGGTAAATGAAAAACTGTTTTTT	CASGLMGDRVNEKLFF
NA	TRBV11-2	NA	TRBJ1-6	TGTGCCAGCAGCTTAAGGACAGCGGGGGGGTCACCCCTCCACTTT	CASSLRTAGGSPLHF
NA	TRBV12-5	few	TRBJ2-7	TGTGCTAGTGGTTTGGAGTCCGGGACGCCGACCTACGAGCAGTACTTC	CASGLESGTPTYEQYF
NA	TRBV5-5	few	TRBJ1-5	TGTGCCAGCGGCCCTGGCAAGGGGCATCAGCCCCAGCATTTT	CASGPGKGHQPQHF
NA	TRBV5-1	NA	TRBJ2-5	TGCGCCAGCAGCTTGGCGGCGCTTGTGCAAGAGACCCAGTACTTC	CASSLAALVQETQYF
NA	TRBV7-9	NA	TRBJ1-6	TGTGCCAGCAGCTTACAACAGGGCATTAATTCACCCCTCCACTTT	CASSLQQGINSPLHF
TRBD1	TRBV29-1	once	TRBJ2-2	TGCAGCGTGAAGCCGGGACAGGCTGGCACCGGGGAGCTGTTTTTT	CSVKPGQAGTGELFF
NA	TRBV3-1	few	TRBJ2-1	TGTGCCAGCAGCCAAGAAGTTAATCACAATGAGCAGTTCTTC	CASSQEVNHNEQFF
TRBD2	TRBV5-1	NA	TRBJ2-5	TGCGCCAGCAGCCTGTCCCCGGGGGGCCAAGAGACCCAGTACTTC	CASSLSPGGQETQYF
TRBD2	TRBV4-1	NA	TRBJ2-3	TGCGCCAGCAGCCAAGTCCCGCGGGGGACAGATACGCAGTATTTT	CASSQVPRGTDTQYF
NA	TRBV10-3	NA	TRBJ2-1	TGTGCCACAACAGGGAGCAATGAGCAGTTCTTC	CATTGSNEQFF
NA	TRBV7-9	few	TRBJ1-4	TGTGCCAGCAGCAGACAGCCCTCTAATGAAAAACTGTTTTTT	CASSRQPSNEKLFF
NA	TRBV4-1	NA	TRBJ2-7	TGCGCCAGCAGCCAACCAGACACCTACGAGCAGTACTTC	CASSQPDTYEQYF
NA	TRBV9	NA	TRBJ1-2	TGTGCCAGCAGCGTAGAGGAGGGCAGGTATGGCTACACCTTC	CASSVEEGRYGYTF
NA	TRBV20-1	NA	TRBJ2-3	TGCAGTGCTAGAGGCGGGGAGGGCACAGATACGCAGTATTTT	CSARGGEGTDTQYF
NA	TRBV12-3/TRBV12-4	few	TRBJ2-5	TGTGCCAGCAGCGACGTAACGAGAGAGACCCAGTACTTC	CASSDVTRETQYF
NA	TRBV27	NA	TRBJ1-5	TGTGCCAGCAGTCCTCGAGGGGGACCCCAGCATTTT	CASSPRGGPQHF
TRBD1	TRBV4-2	NA	TRBJ2-4	TGTGCCAGCAGCCATACACCGAACAGGGGTCTAGCCAAAAACATTCAGTACTTC	CASSHTPNRGLAKNIQYF
TRBD2	TRBV29-1	few	TRBJ2-5	TGCAGCGTTGACGGGGGGGCCTGGGAGACCCAGTACTTC	CSVDGGAWETQYF